Listed here are 19 T cell receptor beta chains from one sample, sequenced in a study of chemoradiotherapy in HPV16-positive cancers. Clones were read by immunoSEQ multiplex PCR, and TCRdb kept only the in-frame ones, dropping some. The sample holds 30,000 to 35,000 clones, roughly 75% seen once. Sequences were derived from blood, sampled from a patient who underwent chemoradiotherapy. Receptors were obtained from a human donor with HPV-associated anogenital cancer.

In its sample, this clone was seen a few times. The rearrangement joins TRBV6-5 to TRBJ1-6; D is unresolved. The CDR3 runs to 13 residues. Trimming removed 11 bases at V and 7 bases at J, with 15 bases between. The V gene's germline CDR1 is MNHEY and CDR2 SVGAGI. The CDR3 here is CAGGRTINSPLHF. The CDR3 nucleotides read TGTGCCGGCGGGCGGACCATAAATTCACCCCTCCACTTT.

The chain is built from TRBV5-5 and TRBJ2-3, with 8 bases fitting TRBD1. Losses at the gene ends were 5 bases for V and 2 bases for J; bases not matched to a gene: 16. This CDR3 is 18 amino acids long. The germline gives CDR1 SGHKS, CDR2 YYEKEE (reference sequence). The CDR3 nucleotides read TGTGCCAGCAGTAGGGTATTCCGGGACAGGATAGTCACAGATACGCAGTATTTT. Translating gives CASSRVFRDRIVTDTQYF.

This clone was picked up one time. V gene TRBV27 combines with J gene TRBJ2-5; TRBD1 aligns across 8 bases. V lost 6 bases and J lost 2; bases outside the gene matches: 5. Per germline, CDR1 MNHEY and CDR2 SMNVEV (reference sequence). The length of the CDR3 is 14 residues. The CDR3 spells CASRRTGWQETQYF. The CDR3 DNA is TGTGCCAGCAGGCGGACAGGGTGGCAAGAGACCCAGTACTTC.

J is TRBJ2-7 and V is TRBV18; 9 positions match TRBD1. The CDR3 is 13 residues long. V was clipped by 3 bases and J by 6 bases; unmatched bases: 3. CDR1 is KGHSH and CDR2 is LQKENI in the germline V gene. CDR3 sequence reads: CASSPGTGSEQYF. The DNA for the CDR3 is TGTGCCAGCTCACCCGGGACAGGGAGCGAGCAGTACTTC.

The chain is built from TRBV7-3 and TRBJ1-2; no definite D call. Trimming removed 5 bases at V and 1 base at J, with 5 bases between. CDR3 length equals 12 residues. CDR1 is SGHTA, CDR2 FQGTGA, per germline. DNA for the CDR3: TGTGCCAGCAGCCTTAATAACTATGGCTACACCTTC. Protein product: CASSLNNYGYTF.

The chain links TRBV29-1 to TRBJ2-3; D is perhaps TRBD1 (6 bases). The CDR3 spans 13 residues. Germline assignment: CDR1 SQVTM and CDR2 ANQGSEA. With 7 bases removed from V and 1 base from J, the gap between germline ends came to 12 bases. Here the CDR3 reads CSAGNRGTDTQYF. DNA of the CDR3: TGCAGCGCGGGAAACAGGGGCACAGATACGCAGTATTTT.

This clone came up a few times. The gene calls are TRBV18 and TRBJ1-5; TRBD1 aligns across 12 bases. Germline V CDR1 and CDR2: KGHSH, LQKENI. The CDR3 consists of 18 residues. Unmatched junction bases numbered 5, after V lost 0 bases and J lost 2 bases. The CDR3 loop is CASSPPGQGAGGNQPQHF. The DNA of the CDR3 is TGTGCCAGCTCACCACCGGGACAGGGGGCTGGAGGCAATCAGCCCCAGCATTTT.

The chain has TRBV18 and TRBJ1-5, with D maybe TRBD1 (6 bases). CDR3 length: 17 amino acids. With 3 bases removed from V and 7 bases from J, the gap between germline ends came to 22 bases. The germline V gene has CDR1 KGHSH and CDR2 LQKENI. CDR3 in DNA: TGTGCCAGCTCACCTCAGGGGAGACCTCGTCTAGGGCAGCCCCAGCATTTT. Encoded protein: CASSPQGRPRLGQPQHF.

By sample share, this clone is medium-sized. The chain carries TRBV7-9 and TRBJ2-7; D may match TRBD1 or TRBD2 (6 bases each). This CDR3 comprises 14 residues. The V gene lost 5 bases and the J gene lost 3 bases, with 14 bases spanning the gap. Germline CDR1 SEHNR, CDR2 FQNEAQ (reference sequence). CDR3 nucleotides: TGTGCCAGCAGCCCCGAGGGGGGCTACTACGAGCAGTACTTC. It translates to CASSPEGGYYEQYF.

This CDR3 is CASSLDIDSPLHF. The CDR3, as DNA: TGTGCCAGCAGCTTAGACATAGATTCACCCCTCCACTTT. The rearrangement joins TRBV7-9 to TRBJ1-6; D ambiguous. In germline, CDR1 is SEHNR, CDR2 FQNEAQ (reference sequence). V was cut by 1 base and J by 8 bases, with 6 bases left in between. This CDR3 comprises 13 residues.

This chain joins TRBV7-2 and TRBJ2-7; 10 bases map to TRBD2. This CDR3 contains 16 residues. Trimming took 4 bases from V and 3 from J; bases not matched to a gene: 9. From germline, CDR1 is SGHTA and CDR2 FQGNSA. Here the CDR3 reads CASSSDPLAGVYEQYF. CDR3 sequence (DNA): TGTGCCAGCAGCTCCGACCCTCTAGCGGGGGTCTACGAGCAGTACTTC.

The V and J genes are TRBV7-9 and TRBJ1-2, with no clear D. The CDR3 totals 12 residues. CDR1 is SEHNR, CDR2 FQNEAQ, per germline (reference sequence). Trimming left V 2 bases short and J 1 base short, with 2 bases between. The CDR3 spells CASSLNNYGYTF. CDR3 nucleotide sequence: TGTGCCAGCAGCTTAAATAACTATGGCTACACCTTC.

This chain links TRBV5-5 with TRBJ1-1; TRBD1 agrees at 7 bases. The junction had 11 bases not matched to a gene; V was cut back by 5 bases and J by 1 base. The length of the CDR3 is 16 residues. Germline CDR1 SGHKS, CDR2 YYEKEE (reference sequence). The CDR3 spells CASSNGQVQTNTEAFF. For the CDR3, the DNA is TGTGCCAGCAGTAACGGACAGGTTCAAACGAACACTGAAGCTTTCTTT.

This chain uses TRBV5-6 with TRBJ1-6, with D possibly TRBD1 on 6 matching bases. CDR1 and CDR2 (germline): SGHDT, YYEEEE. The V end was cut by 3 bases, the J end by 1 base, with 11 bases between. This CDR3 has 16 residues. This chain's CDR3 is CASSYSGTSYNSPLHF. The CDR3 DNA reads as TGTGCCAGCAGCTACTCAGGGACATCCTATAATTCACCCCTCCACTTT.

The sample holds a few counts of this clone. The chain joins TRBV4-2 to TRBJ1-5; the match to TRBD1 covers 7 bases. Germline loops: CDR1 LGHNA, CDR2 YNFKEQ. The CDR3 has 15 amino acids. V trimming: 4 bases; J trimming: 0 bases; junction bases outside the gene matches: 3. The CDR3 is CASSPQGDSNQPQHF. The DNA of the CDR3 is TGTGCCAGCAGCCCCCAGGGGGATAGCAATCAGCCCCAGCATTTT.

This sequence joins TRBV5-1 and TRBJ1-4, with D unclear. There are 14 residues in the CDR3. Germline V CDR1 and CDR2: SGHRS, YFSETQ. V was trimmed by 0 bases and J by 0 bases, leaving 3 bases between them. The CDR3 here is CASSLDTTNEKLFF. The CDR3 DNA is TGCGCCAGCAGCTTGGACACAACTAATGAAAAACTGTTTTTT.

V is TRBV14 and J is TRBJ2-7; TRBD1 is a possible D gene (6 bases). Trimming removed 1 base from V and 7 bases from J, with 14 bases in between. Germline V gives CDR1 SGHDN, CDR2 FVKESK. CDR3 length: 14 amino acids. The CDR3 DNA reads TGTGCCAGCAGCCAAGTTCAGGGGCGCGGGGAGCAGTACTTC. Translation: CASSQVQGRGEQYF.

In DNA, the CDR3 is TGTGCCAGCCCCCGGGACCGAGGATCGAATGAAAAACTGTTTTTT. Residues: CASPRDRGSNEKLFF. V and J are TRBV2 and TRBJ1-4; perhaps TRBD1 as D (5 bases). The CDR3 covers 15 residues. The V gene lost 8 bases and the J gene lost 5 bases, with 18 bases spanning the gap. Germline V lookup: CDR1 SNHLY, CDR2 FYNNEI.

The chain recombines TRBV7-2 with TRBJ2-7; possibly TRBD2 for D (6 bases). The CDR3 is made up of 15 amino acids. Germline CDR1 and CDR2: SGHTA and FQGNSA. The V and J ends lost 3 bases and 1 base respectively, with 13 bases between them. As DNA, the CDR3 is TGTGCCAGCAGCTTTCAAGGGGCGGGGTCCTACGAGCAGTACTTC. Protein sequence: CASSFQGAGSYEQYF. The whole variable domain, filled in from reference TRBV7-2 and TRBJ2-7, reads GAGVSQSPSNKVTEKGKDVELRCDPISGHTALYWYRQSLGQGLEFLIYFQGNSAPDKSGLPSDRFSAERTGGSVSTLTIQRTQQEDSAVYLCASSFQGAGSYEQYFGPGTRLTVT.